This TCR beta chain came from a study of OX40 agonist ivuxolimab in advanced cancers. As for the study in general: Six ivuxolimab dose levels, 0.01 to 10 mg/kg, were given intravenously every 2 weeks. General study findings and limits: Still undetermined is the antigen specificity of the expanded peripheral T cells.

Note on this clone: What it recognizes is unknown. Other DNA sequences in this sample translate to the same CDR3.

Autoimmune disease history or systemic immunosuppression led to patient exclusion. V shed 0 bases and J shed 7 bases, with 6 bases lying between them. Per germline, CDR1 SGHNT and CDR2 YENEEA. The length of the CDR3 is 13 residues. The method was immunoSEQ multiplex PCR; TCRdb's version includes in-frame clones alone and lacks a portion of them. The sample has 74,000 or so clones, approximately 89% seen once. This chain joins TRBV11-3 and TRBJ2-2, with D unresolved. The sequence came from an adult with an advanced solid tumor such as melanoma, head and neck, liver or kidney cancer. Specimen: CD4+ or CD8+ T cells sorted from blood, collected in a trial of the OX40 agonist ivuxolimab. The CDR3 DNA is TGTGCCAGCAGCTTAGAAGGAATCGGGGAGCTGTTTTTT. Its translation is CASSLEGIGELFF.